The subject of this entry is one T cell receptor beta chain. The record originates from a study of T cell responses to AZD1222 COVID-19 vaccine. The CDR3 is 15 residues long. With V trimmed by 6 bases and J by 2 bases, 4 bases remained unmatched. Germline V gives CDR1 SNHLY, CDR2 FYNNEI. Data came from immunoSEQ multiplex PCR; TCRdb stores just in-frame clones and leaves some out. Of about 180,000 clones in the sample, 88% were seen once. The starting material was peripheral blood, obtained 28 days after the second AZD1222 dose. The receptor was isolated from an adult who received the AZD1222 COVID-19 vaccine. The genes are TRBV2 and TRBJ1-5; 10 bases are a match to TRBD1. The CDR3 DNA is TGTGCCAGCAGGGGTGGGACAGGGGGCAATCAGCCCCAGCATTTT. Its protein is CASRGGTGGNQPQHF.